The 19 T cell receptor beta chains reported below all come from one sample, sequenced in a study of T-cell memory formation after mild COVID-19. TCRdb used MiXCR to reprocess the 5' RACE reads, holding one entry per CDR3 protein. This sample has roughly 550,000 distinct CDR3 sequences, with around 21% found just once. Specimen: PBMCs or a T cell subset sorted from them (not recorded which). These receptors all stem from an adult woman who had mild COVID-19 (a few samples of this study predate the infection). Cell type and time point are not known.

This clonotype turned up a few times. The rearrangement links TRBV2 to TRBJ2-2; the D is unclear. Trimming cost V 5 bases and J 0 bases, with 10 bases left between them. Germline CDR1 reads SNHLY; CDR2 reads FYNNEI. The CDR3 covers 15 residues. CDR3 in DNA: TGTGCCAGCAGTATCGCGTCGTCGAACACCGGGGAGCTGTTTTTT. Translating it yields CASSIASSNTGELFF.

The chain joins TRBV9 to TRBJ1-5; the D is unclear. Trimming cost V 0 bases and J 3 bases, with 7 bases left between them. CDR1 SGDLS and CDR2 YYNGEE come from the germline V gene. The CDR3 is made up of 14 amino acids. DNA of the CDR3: TGTGCCAGCAGCGTAGGACAAAACAATCAGCCCCAGCATTTT. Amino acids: CASSVGQNNQPQHF.

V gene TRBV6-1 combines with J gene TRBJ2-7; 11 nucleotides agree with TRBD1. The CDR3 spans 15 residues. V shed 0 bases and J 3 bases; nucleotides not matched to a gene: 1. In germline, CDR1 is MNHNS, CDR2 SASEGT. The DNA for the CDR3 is TGTGCCAGCAGTGAAGCCGGGACAGGGGGCTACGAGCAGTACTTC. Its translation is CASSEAGTGGYEQYF.

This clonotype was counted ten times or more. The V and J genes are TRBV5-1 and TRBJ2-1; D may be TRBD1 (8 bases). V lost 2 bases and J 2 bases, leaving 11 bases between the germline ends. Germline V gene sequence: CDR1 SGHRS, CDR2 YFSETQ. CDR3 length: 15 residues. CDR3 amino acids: CASSLQGGAYNEQFF. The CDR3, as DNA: TGCGCCAGCAGCTTACAGGGGGGGGCCTACAATGAGCAGTTCTTC.

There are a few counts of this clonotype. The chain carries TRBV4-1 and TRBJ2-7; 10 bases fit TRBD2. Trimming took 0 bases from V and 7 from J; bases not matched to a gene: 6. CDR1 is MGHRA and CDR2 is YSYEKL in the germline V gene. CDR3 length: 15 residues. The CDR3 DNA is TGCGCCAGCAGCCAAGATCCTAGCGGGAGAGGTGAGCAGTACTTC. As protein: CASSQDPSGRGEQYF.

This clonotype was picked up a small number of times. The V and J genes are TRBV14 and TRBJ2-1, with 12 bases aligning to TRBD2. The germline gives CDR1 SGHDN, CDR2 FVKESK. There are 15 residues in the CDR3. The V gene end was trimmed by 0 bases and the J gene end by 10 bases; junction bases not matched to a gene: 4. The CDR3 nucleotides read TGTGCCAGCAGCCAAGAAGGGGGACTAGCGGGCGAGCAGTTCTTC. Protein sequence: CASSQEGGLAGEQFF.

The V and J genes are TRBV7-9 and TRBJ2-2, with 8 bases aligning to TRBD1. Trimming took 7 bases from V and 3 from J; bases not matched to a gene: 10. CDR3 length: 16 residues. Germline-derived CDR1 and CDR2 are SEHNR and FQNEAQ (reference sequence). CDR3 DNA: TGTGCCAGCACCCCTGGCGAGACAGGGGACACCGGGGAGCTGTTTTTT. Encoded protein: CASTPGETGDTGELFF.

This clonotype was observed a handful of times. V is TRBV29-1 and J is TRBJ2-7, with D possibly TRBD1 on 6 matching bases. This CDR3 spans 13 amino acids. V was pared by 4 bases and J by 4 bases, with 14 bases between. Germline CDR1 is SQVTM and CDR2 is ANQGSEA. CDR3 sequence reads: CSVVTGQQYEQYF. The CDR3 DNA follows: TGCAGCGTTGTTACCGGACAGCAATACGAGCAGTACTTC.

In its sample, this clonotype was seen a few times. CDR3 DNA: TGTGCCAGCAACAGCTGGGCAAGGGGCCGGGGTGGCCCAGATACGCAGTATTTT. Translation: CASNSWARGRGGPDTQYF. This sequence joins TRBV5-4 and TRBJ2-3; D may correspond to TRBD1 or TRBD2 (5 bases each). Germline V gives CDR1 SGHNT, CDR2 YYREEE (reference sequence). V lost 6 bases to trimming and J lost 4 bases, with 27 bases between them. The CDR3 runs 18 residues.

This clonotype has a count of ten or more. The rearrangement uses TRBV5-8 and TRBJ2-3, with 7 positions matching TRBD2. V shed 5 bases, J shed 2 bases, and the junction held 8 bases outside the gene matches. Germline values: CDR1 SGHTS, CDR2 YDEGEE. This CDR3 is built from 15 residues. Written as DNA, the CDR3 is TGTGCCAGCAGTTGGGACTACGCCAACACAGATACGCAGTATTTT. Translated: CASSWDYANTDTQYF. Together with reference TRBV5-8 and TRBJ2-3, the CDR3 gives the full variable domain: EAGVTQSPTHLIKTRGQQATLRCSPISGHTSVYWYQQALGLGLQFLLWYDEGEERNRGNFPPRFSGRQFPNYSSELNVNALELEDSALYLCASSWDYANTDTQYFGPGTRLTVL.

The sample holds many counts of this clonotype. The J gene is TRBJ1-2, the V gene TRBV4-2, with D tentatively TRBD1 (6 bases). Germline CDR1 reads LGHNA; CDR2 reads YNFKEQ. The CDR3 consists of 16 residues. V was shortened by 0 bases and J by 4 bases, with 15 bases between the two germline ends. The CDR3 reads CASSQDLPGVIYGYTF. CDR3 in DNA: TGTGCCAGCAGCCAAGATCTTCCAGGGGTGATCTATGGCTACACCTTC.

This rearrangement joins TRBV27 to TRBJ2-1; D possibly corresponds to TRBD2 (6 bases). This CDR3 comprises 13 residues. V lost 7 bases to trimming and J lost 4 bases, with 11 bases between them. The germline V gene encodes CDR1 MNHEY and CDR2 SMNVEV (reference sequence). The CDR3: CASTYSGYNEQFF. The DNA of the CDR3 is TGTGCCAGCACCTATAGCGGTTACAATGAGCAGTTCTTC.

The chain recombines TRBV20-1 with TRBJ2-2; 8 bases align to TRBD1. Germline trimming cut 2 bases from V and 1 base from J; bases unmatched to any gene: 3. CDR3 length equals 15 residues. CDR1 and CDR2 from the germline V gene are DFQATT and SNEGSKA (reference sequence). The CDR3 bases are TGCAGTGCTAGACCCAGGGGGCAGAACACCGGGGAGCTGTTTTTT. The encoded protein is CSARPRGQNTGELFF.

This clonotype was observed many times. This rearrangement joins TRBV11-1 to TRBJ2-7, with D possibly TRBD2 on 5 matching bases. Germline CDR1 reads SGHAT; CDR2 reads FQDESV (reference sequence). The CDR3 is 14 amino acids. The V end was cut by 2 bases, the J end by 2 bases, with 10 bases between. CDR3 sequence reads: CASSLLEGAYEQYF. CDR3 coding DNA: TGTGCCAGCAGCTTACTCGAGGGTGCCTACGAGCAGTACTTC.

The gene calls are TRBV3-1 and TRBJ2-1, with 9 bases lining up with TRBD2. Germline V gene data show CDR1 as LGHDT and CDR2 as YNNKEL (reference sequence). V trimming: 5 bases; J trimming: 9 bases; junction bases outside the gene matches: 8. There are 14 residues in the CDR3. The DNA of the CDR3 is TGTGCCAGCAGCGGGCTAGCGGGACGGGGTGAGCAGTTCTTC. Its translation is CASSGLAGRGEQFF.

Written as DNA, the CDR3 is TGTGCCAGCAGTGACCGATCCCCCGGGGAGCTGTTTTTT. It codes for CASSDRSPGELFF. This chain joins TRBV6-1 and TRBJ2-2, with unresolved D. The CDR3 has 13 residues. Per germline, CDR1 MNHNS and CDR2 SASEGT. Trimming removed 3 bases at V and 6 bases at J, with 8 bases between.

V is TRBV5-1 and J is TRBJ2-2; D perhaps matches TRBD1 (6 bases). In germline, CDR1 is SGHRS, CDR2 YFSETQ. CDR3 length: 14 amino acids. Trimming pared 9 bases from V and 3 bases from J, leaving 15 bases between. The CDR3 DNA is TGCGCCACCAGGCCCAGGGGTGACACCGGGGAGCTGTTTTTT. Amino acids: CATRPRGDTGELFF.

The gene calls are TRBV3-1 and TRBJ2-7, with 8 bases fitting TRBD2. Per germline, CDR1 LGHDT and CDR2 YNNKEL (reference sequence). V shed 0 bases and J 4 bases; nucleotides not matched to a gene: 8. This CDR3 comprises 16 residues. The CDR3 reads CASSQDLLGLVYEQYF. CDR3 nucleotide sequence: TGTGCCAGCAGCCAAGATTTGTTGGGACTAGTTTACGAGCAGTACTTC.

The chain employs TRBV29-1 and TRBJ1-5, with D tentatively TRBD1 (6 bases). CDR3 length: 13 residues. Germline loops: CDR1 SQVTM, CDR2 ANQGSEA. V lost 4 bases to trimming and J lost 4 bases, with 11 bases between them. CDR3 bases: TGCAGCGTTGTCGTCGGACAGAATCAGCCCCAGCATTTT. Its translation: CSVVVGQNQPQHF.